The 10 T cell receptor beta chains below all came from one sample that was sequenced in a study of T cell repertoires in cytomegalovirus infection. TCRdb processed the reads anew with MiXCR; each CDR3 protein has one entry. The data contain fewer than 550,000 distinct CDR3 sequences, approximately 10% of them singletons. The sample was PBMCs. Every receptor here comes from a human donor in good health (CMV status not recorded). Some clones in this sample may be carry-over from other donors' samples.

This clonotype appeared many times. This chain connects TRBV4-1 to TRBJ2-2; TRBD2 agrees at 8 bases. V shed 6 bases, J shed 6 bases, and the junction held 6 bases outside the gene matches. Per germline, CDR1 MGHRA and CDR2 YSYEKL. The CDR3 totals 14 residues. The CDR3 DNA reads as TGCGCCAGCAGTCTTTCGGGAGGGGCCGGGGAGCTGTTTTTT. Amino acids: CASSLSGGAGELFF.

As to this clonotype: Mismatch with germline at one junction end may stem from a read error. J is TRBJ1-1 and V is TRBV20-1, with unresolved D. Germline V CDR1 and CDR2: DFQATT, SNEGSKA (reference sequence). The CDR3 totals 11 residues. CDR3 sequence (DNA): TGCAGTGTCCCGGTGAACACTGATGCTTTCTTT. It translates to CSVPVNTDAFF.

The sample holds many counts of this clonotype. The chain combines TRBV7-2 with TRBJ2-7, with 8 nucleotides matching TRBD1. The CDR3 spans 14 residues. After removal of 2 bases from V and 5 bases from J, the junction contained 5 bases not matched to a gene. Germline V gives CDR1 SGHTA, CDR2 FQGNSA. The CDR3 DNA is TGTGCCAGCAGCTTACGCAGGGGGCTCGACGAGCAGTACTTC. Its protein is CASSLRRGLDEQYF.

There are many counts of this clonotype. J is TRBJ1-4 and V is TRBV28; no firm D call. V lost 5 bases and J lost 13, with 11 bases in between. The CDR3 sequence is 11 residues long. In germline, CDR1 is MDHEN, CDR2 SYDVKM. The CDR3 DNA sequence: TGTGCCAGCAGTATCCAAGGGAGACTGTTTTTT. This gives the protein CASSIQGRLFF.

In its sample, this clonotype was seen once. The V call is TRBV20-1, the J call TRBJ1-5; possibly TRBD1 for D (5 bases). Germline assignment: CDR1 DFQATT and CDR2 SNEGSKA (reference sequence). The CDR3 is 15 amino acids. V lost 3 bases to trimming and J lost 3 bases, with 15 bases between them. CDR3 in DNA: TGCAGTGCTAGCCCTCCCACGGGGCCCAATCAGCCCCAGCATTTT. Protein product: CSASPPTGPNQPQHF.

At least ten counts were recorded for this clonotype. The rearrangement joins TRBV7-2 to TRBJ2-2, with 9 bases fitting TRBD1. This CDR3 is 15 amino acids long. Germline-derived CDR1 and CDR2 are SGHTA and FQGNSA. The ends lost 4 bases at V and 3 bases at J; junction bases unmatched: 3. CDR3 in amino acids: CASSSGTGYTGELFF. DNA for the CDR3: TGTGCCAGCAGCTCCGGGACAGGGTACACCGGGGAGCTGTTTTTT.

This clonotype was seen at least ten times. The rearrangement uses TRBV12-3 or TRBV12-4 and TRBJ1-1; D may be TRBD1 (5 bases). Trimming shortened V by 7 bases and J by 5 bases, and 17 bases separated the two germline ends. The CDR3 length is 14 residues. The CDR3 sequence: CASIHWGEGTEAFF. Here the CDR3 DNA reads TGTGCCAGCATCCACTGGGGTGAGGGGACTGAAGCTTTCTTT.

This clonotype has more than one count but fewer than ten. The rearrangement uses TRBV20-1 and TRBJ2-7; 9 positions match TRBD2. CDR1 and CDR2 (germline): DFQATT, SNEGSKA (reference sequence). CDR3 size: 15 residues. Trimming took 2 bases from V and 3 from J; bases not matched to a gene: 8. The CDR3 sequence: CSARKYGGRGYEQYF. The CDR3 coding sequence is TGCAGTGCTAGAAAGTATGGCGGGAGGGGCTACGAGCAGTACTTC.

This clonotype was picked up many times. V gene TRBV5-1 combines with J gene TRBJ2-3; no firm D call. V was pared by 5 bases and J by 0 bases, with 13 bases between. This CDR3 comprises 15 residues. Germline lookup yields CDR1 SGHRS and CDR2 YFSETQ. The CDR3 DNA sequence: TGCGCCAGCAGGGCTGAAGCGCATAGCACAGATACGCAGTATTTT. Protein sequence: CASRAEAHSTDTQYF.

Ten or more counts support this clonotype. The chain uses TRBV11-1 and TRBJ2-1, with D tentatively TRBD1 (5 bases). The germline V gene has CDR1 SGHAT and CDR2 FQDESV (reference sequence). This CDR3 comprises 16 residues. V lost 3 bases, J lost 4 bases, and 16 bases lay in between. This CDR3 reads CASSFQNLGLYNEQFF. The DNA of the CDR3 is TGTGCCAGCAGCTTCCAGAACTTGGGGCTATACAATGAGCAGTTCTTC.